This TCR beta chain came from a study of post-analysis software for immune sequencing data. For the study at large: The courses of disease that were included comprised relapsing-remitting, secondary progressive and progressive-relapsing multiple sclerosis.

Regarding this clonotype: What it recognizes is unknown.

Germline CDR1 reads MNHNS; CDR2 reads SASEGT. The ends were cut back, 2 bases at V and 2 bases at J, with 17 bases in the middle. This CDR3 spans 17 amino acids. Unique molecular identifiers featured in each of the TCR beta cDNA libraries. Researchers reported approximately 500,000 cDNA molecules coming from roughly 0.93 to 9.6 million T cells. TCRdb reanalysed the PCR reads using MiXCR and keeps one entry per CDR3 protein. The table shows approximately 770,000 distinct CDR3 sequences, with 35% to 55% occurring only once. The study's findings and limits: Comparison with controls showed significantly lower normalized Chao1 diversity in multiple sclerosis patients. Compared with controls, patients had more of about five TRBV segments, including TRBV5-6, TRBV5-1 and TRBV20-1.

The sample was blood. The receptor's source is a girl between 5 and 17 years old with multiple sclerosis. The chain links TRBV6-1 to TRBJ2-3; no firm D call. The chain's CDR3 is CASSEPYEALLTDTQYF. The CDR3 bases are TGTGCCAGCAGTGAACCCTACGAGGCCCTCCTCACAGATACGCAGTATTTT.